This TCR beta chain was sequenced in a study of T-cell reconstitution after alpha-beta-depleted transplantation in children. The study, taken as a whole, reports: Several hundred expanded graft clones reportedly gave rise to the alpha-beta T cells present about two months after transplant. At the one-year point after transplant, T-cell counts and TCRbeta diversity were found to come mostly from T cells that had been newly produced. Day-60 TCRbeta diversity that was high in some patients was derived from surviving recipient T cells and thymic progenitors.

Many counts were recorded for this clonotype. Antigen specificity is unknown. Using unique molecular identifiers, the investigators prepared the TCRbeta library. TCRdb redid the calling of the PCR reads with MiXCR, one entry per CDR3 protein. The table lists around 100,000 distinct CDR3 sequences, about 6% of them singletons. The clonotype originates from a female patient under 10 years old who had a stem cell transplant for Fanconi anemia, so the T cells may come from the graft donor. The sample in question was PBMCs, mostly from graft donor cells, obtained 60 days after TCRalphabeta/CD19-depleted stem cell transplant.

CDR3 residues: CASSKALLKRECSYEQYF. DNA of the CDR3: TGTGCCAGCAGCAAAGCCCTTTTAAAGCGGGAGTGTTCCTACGAGCAGTACTTC. The chain combines TRBV21-1 with TRBJ2-7; TRBD2 is taken as the D call from the table, unchecked against the DNA. TRBV21-1 is termed a pseudogene. The CDR3 totals 18 residues.